This T cell receptor (gamma chain) derives from a study of Vδ1+ human thymocytes. The study's findings and limits: Bulk repertoire data may be misinterpreted because of unexpected Vdelta2 sequences. Around 20% of thymic delta-chain sequences were Vdelta2, with few Vdelta3, unlike blood Vdelta1+ controls. In the thymus, TRG and TRD repertoires looked highly polyclonal with Gaussian CDR3 lengths.

The sorted cells were CD3+ Vdelta1+ Vdelta2- thymocytes from alphabeta-depleted thymus. Between roughly 98% and 99.6% of sorted thymocytes were Vdelta1+. J was trimmed by 4 bases and V by 0 bases; bases with no gene match: 6. This CDR3 spans 14 amino acids. The germline gives CDR1 VTNTFY, CDR2 YDVSTARD (reference sequence). Concerning this clone: Antigen: not known. Other nucleotide sequences in the sample specify the same CDR3.

Extracted RNA was reverse transcribed into cDNA. The CDR3 regions were amplified by multiplex PCR from V-gene primers to a constant-region primer. TCRdb reanalyzed the multiplex PCR reads using CATT. Of around 11,000 gamma-chain clones listed, approximately 40% are singletons. The sequencing sample was made of Vdelta1+ gamma-delta thymocytes from the thymus. Subset: FACS-sorted CD3+ TCRalphabeta- TCRVdelta1+ TCRVdelta2- thymocytes. This sequence joins TRGV3 and TRGJ1 or TRGJ2. TCRdb records no J gene; here it was assigned by comparing the DNA to germline. The receptor's source is a boy younger than two who had congenital heart surgery. DNA of the CDR3: TGTGCCACCTGGGACAGGCGTAAGTATTATAAGAAACTCTTT. This translates into CATWDRRKYYKKLF.